These 8 T cell receptor beta chains were sequenced from one sample in a study of cytomegalovirus exposure and HLA in healthy donors. PCR amplification relied on 60 Vbeta primers (plus 13 Jbeta primers). Only in-frame clones appear in the TCRdb table, and some are missing; sequencing was by immunoSEQ multiplex PCR. The sample lists 250,000 to 300,000 clones, approximately 84% occurring once. Sequencing was performed on PBMCs. The source is a woman in her thirties or forties in good health and CMV-seropositive.

The rearrangement joins TRBV12-5 to TRBJ2-3, with D tentatively TRBD2 (6 bases). The CDR3 sequence is 16 residues long. Germline V CDR1 and CDR2: LGHNT, FRNRAP. Deletions cut 1 base from V and 3 bases from J, with 14 bases between. The CDR3 loop is CASGLGRGGTTDTQYF. The CDR3 bases are TGTGCTAGTGGTTTGGGTAGAGGCGGGACGACAGATACGCAGTATTTT.

The V call is TRBV14, the J call TRBJ2-6, with D possibly TRBD2 on 5 matching bases. The V and J ends lost 3 bases and 11 bases respectively, with 20 bases between them. CDR3 length equals 16 residues. CDR1 SGHDN and CDR2 FVKESK come from the germline V gene. The CDR3 region has the DNA TGTGCCAGCAGCCATCTCAAACCTAAGGGAGTGGACGTCCTGACTTTC. Translation gives CASSHLKPKGVDVLTF. The variable domain in full, with the rest retrieved from reference TRBV14 and TRBJ2-6, is EAGVTQFPSHSVIEKGQTVTLRCDPISGHDNLYWYRRVMGKEIKFLLHFVKESKQDESGMPNNRFLAERTGGTYSTLKVQPAELEDSGVYFCASSHLKPKGVDVLTFGAGSRLTVL.

The chain combines TRBV28 with TRBJ2-7; 8 bases agree with TRBD2. The CDR3 runs to 15 residues. With 5 bases clipped from V and 0 bases from J, the junction kept 6 bases outside the gene matches. CDR1 MDHEN and CDR2 SYDVKM come from the germline V gene. The CDR3 nucleotides read TGTGCCAGCAGTCTAGCGGGTCCTAGCTCCTACGAGCAGTACTTC. Amino acid sequence: CASSLAGPSSYEQYF.

This clone has a handful of counts. The chain carries TRBV11-3 and TRBJ2-1, with 7 positions matching TRBD2. Germline-derived CDR1 and CDR2 are SGHNT and YENEEA. Unmatched junction bases numbered 11, after V lost 4 bases and J lost 5 bases. The CDR3 extends over 16 amino acids. The CDR3 spells CASSSTFSGWDNEQFF. CDR3 DNA: TGTGCCAGCAGCTCCACGTTTAGCGGGTGGGACAATGAGCAGTTCTTC.

The chain joins TRBV30 to TRBJ2-7; D possibly corresponds to TRBD2 (5 bases). V was pared by 4 bases and J by 5 bases, with 9 bases between. Germline CDR1 is GTSNPN and CDR2 is SVGIG (reference sequence). This CDR3 contains 11 residues. The CDR3 coding sequence is TGTGCCTGGACGGGGTCCAACGAGCAGTACTTC. Translation gives CAWTGSNEQYF.

Worth noting for this clone: The junction and the germline gene differ at one end; a read error may be behind it. Here the CDR3 reads CASSQGGVYWELFF. CDR3 nucleotide sequence: TGCGCCAGCAGTCAAGGGGGGGTATACTGGGAGCTGTTTTTT. The V call is TRBV4-1, the J call TRBJ2-2; the D gene is possibly TRBD2 (7 bases). This CDR3 region has 14 residues. Germline CDR1 is MGHRA and CDR2 is YSYEKL.

The chain has TRBV18 and TRBJ1-4, with 8 positions matching TRBD1. In germline, CDR1 is KGHSH, CDR2 LQKENI. Trimming cost V 5 bases and J 4 bases; bases outside gene matches: 6. The CDR3 is 15 amino acids. This chain's CDR3 is CASSTGQAYNEKLFF. For the CDR3, the DNA is TGTGCCAGCTCAACGGGACAGGCTTATAATGAAAAACTGTTTTTT.

The V and J genes are TRBV2 and TRBJ2-5; 7 bases are a match to TRBD2. This CDR3 region has 16 residues. The V gene's germline CDR1 is SNHLY and CDR2 FYNNEI. V shed 2 bases and J 5 bases; nucleotides not matched to a gene: 11. The CDR3 spells CASSEWASGDRETQYF. In DNA, the CDR3 is TGTGCCAGCAGTGAATGGGCTAGCGGAGACCGGGAGACCCAGTACTTC.